The clone carrying this TCR beta chain came up a few times. No antigen is known for it. This record belongs to a study of radiation and T cells in renal cell carcinoma. Overall study context: Nephrectomy followed 15 Gy stereotactic body radiation by 4 weeks.

Time point specified: blood 2 weeks post-SBRT. As for treatment: 15 Gy SBRT to primary tumor, nephrectomy 4 weeks later. After SBRT, blood was collected at 2 and 4 weeks, plus baseline. This table comes from immunoSEQ multiplex PCR, and its TCRdb copy is limited to in-frame clones, with some not included. The data contain some 60,000 clones, around 81% of them singletons. The CDR3 totals 11 residues. The V and J ends lost 1 base and 9 bases respectively, with 4 bases between them. Germline CDR1 is MGHDK and CDR2 is SYGVNS. Study conclusions and caveats: Top tumor clonotypes rose in blood 2 weeks post-radiation, then contracted.

The sample here was blood, taken from a patient whose treatment included radiotherapy and nephrectomy. V is TRBV25-1 and J is TRBJ2-1; unclear D gene. This clonotype originated in a man between 60 and 75 years old with renal cell carcinoma. CDR3 coding DNA: TGTGCCAGCAGTGAATTGGTTGAGCAGTTCTTC. It codes for CASSELVEQFF.